Shown below are 2 T cell receptor beta chains from a single sample sequenced in a study of cytomegalovirus exposure and HLA in healthy donors. The PCR had 60 Vbeta and 13 Jbeta primers. Method: immunoSEQ multiplex PCR; TCRdb's copy keeps in-frame clones and lacks some. Of some 130,000 clones detected, around 83% appear once; the ten largest clones hold 1% to 1.5%. Sample: PBMCs. The receptors were sampled from a male donor in good health and CMV-seropositive.

In its sample, this clone was seen a few times. The chain combines TRBV5-6 with TRBJ2-7; weak D call: TRBD1 (5 bases). This CDR3 has 13 residues. The germline V gene encodes CDR1 SGHDT and CDR2 YYEEEE. V dropped 5 bases and J dropped 1 base, with 10 bases sitting between them. Here the CDR3 DNA reads TGTGCCAGCAGTTTAGACAGATCCTACGAGCAGTACTTC. Translation gives CASSLDRSYEQYF.

The chain has TRBV5-4 and TRBJ1-4; 8 nucleotides agree with TRBD1. J lost 11 bases, V lost 4 bases, and 4 bases had no gene match. Germline CDR1 and CDR2: SGHNT and YYREEE (reference sequence). CDR3 length: 12 residues. CDR3 bases: TGTGCCAGCAGCGATCAGGGGGCCAAACTGTTTTTT. Its protein product is CASSDQGAKLFF.